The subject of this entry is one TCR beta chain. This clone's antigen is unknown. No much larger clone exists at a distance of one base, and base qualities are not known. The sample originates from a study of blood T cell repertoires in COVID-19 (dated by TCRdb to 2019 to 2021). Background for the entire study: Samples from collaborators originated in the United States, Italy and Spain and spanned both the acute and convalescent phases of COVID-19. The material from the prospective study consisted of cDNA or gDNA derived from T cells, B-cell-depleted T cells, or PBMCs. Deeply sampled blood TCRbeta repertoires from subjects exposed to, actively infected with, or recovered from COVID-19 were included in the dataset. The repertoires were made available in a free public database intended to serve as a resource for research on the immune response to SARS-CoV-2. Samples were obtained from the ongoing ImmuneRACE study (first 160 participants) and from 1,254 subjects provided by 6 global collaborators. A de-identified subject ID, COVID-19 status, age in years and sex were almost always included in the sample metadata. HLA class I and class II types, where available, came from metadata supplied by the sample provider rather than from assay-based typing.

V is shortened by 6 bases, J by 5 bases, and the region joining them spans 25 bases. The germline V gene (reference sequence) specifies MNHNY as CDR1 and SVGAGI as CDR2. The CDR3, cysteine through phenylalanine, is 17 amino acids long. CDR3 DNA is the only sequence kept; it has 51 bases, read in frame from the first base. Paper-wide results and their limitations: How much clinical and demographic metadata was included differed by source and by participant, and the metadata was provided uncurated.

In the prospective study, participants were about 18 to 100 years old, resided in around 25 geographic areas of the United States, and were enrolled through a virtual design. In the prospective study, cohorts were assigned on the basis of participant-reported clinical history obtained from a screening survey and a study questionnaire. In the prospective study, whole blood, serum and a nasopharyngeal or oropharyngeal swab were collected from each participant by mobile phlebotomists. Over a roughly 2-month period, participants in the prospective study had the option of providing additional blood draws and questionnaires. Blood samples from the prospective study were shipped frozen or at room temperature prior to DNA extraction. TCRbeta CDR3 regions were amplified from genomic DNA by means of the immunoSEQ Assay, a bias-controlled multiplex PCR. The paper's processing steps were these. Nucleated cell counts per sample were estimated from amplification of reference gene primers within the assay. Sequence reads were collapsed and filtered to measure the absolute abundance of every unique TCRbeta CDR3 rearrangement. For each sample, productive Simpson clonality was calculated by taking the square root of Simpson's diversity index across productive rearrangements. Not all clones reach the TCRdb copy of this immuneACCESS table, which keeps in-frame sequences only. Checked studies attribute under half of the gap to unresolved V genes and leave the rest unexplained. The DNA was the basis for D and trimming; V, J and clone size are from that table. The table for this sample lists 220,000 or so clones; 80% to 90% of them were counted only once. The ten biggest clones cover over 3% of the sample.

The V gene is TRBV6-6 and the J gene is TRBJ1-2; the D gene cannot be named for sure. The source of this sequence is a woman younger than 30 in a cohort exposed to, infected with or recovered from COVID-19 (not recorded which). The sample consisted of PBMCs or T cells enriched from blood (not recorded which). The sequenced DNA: TGTGCCAGCAGCCGAGGAGGAGGCCTGATCCCTGCTTATGGCTACACCTTC. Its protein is CASSRGGGLIPAYGYTF.